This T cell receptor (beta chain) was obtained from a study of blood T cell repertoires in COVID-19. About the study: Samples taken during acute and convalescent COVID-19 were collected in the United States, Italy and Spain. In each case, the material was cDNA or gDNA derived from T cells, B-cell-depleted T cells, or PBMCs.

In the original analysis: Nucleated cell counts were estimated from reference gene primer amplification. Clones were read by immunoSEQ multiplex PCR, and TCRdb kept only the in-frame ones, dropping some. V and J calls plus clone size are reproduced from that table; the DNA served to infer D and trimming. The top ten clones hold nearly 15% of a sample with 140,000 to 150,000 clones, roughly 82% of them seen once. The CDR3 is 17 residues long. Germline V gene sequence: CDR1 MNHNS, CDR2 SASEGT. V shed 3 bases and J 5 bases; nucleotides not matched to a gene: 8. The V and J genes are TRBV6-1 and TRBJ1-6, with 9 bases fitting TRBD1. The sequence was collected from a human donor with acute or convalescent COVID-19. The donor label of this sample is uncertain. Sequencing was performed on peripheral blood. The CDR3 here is CASSDYRDREDNSPLHF. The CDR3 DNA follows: TGTGCCAGCAGTGACTACCGGGACAGGGAAGATAATTCACCCCTCCACTTT.